This entry is about one TCR beta chain. This clone was seen only once. Its antigen is still unknown. No base qualities exist here, and no much larger clone lies one base off it. The data stem from a study of blood T cell repertoires in COVID-19 (dated by TCRdb to 2020 to 2021). Concerning the study at large: Collaborator samples came from the United States, Italy and Spain and covered acute and convalescent phases of COVID-19. Sample metadata almost always included a de-identified subject ID, COVID-19 status, age in years and sex. Samples came from the ongoing ImmuneRACE study (first 160 participants) plus 1,254 subjects from 6 global collaborators. The repertoires were released in a freely available public database meant as a resource for research on the immune response to SARS-CoV-2. Where HLA class I and class II types were available, the types were taken from metadata supplied by the sample provider, not from assay-based typing. The dataset comprised deeply sampled blood TCRbeta repertoires from subjects exposed to, actively infected with, or recovered from COVID-19. The material from the prospective study consisted of cDNA or gDNA derived from T cells, B-cell-depleted T cells, or PBMCs.

The germline V gene (reference sequence) yields LNHDA for CDR1 and SQIVND for CDR2. The CDR3 measures 18 amino acids from cysteine to phenylalanine. CDR3 DNA only is kept here, 54 bases in frame from base 1. V has 4 bases trimmed and J has 0 bases trimmed; junction bases matching no gene number 11. Broader findings and caveats from the paper: Clinical and demographic metadata were provided uncurated, with the amount varying by source and participant.

TCRbeta CDR3 regions were amplified from genomic DNA by means of the immunoSEQ Assay, a bias-controlled multiplex PCR. Processing in the source paper ran as follows. Within the assay, amplification of reference gene primers was used to estimate how many nucleated cells each sample contained. To quantify the absolute abundance of each unique TCRbeta CDR3 rearrangement, sequence reads were collapsed and filtered. Productive Simpson clonality was computed per sample as the square root of Simpson's diversity index over productive rearrangements. Here the immuneACCESS table is served through TCRdb, limited to in-frame sequences with V and J called. Missing clones are a known gap in these copies; in checked studies unresolved V genes cover under half, and the rest lacks a known reason. V and J calls and clone size are as listed in that table; D and trimming were resolved from the DNA. Recorded for this sample are 250,000 to 350,000 clones; around 87% of them occurred a single time. The ten largest clones represent about 7.8% of the sample.

Another Seattle source contributed samples from volunteer blood donors who had recovered from COVID-19. Each collaborating institution followed its own protocols to collect whole blood in K2EDTA tubes. For TCRbeta analysis, collaborators shipped samples as frozen whole blood, isolated PBMCs, or DNA extracted from either of those sample types. Sequenced input: peripheral blood. The chain is made from TRBV19 and TRBJ2-7; 11 junctional bases match TRBD2. This TCR was sampled from a woman between 45 and 60 years old who had recovered from COVID-19. The CDR3 region has the sequence CASSRGTSGPTTSYEQYF. In nucleotides, the sequence is TGTGCCAGTAGTAGAGGGACTAGCGGCCCCACCACCTCCTACGAGCAGTACTTC.